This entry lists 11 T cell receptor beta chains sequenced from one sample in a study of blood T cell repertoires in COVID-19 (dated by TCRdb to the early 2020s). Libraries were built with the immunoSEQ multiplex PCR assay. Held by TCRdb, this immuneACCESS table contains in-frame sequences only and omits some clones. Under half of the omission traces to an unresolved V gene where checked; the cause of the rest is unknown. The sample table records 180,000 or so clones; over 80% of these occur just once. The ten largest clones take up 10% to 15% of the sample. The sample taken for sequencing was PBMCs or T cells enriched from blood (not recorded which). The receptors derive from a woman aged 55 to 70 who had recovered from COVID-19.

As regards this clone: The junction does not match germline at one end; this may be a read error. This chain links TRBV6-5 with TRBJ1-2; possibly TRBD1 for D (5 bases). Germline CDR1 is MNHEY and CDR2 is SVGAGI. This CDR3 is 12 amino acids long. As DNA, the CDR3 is TGTGCCAGCAGGAAGGGGAACTATGTCTACACCTTC. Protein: CASRKGNYVYTF.

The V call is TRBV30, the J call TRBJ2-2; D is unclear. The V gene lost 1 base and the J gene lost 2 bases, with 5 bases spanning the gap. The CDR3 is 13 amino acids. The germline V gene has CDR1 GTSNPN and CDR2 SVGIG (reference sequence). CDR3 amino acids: CAWSGQNTGELFF. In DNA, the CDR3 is TGTGCCTGGAGTGGGCAAAACACCGGGGAGCTGTTTTTT.

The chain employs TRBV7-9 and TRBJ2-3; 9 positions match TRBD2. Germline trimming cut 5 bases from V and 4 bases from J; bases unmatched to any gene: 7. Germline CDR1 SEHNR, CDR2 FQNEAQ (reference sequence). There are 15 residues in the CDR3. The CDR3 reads CASSILAGVSDTQYF. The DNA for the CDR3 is TGTGCCAGCAGCATATTAGCGGGAGTGTCAGATACGCAGTATTTT.

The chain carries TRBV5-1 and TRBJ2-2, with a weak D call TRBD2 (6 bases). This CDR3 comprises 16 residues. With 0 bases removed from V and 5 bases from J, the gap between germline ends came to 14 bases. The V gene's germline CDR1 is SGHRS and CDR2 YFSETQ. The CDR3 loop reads CASSLAYRGSTGELFF. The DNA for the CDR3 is TGCGCCAGCAGCTTGGCGTACCGGGGGAGTACCGGGGAGCTGTTTTTT.

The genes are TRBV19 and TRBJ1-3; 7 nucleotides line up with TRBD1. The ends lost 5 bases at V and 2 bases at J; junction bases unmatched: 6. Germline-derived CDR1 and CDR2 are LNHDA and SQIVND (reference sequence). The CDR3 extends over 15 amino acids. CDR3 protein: CASSLRQGTGNTIYF. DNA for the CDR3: TGTGCCAGTAGTCTTCGACAGGGAACTGGAAACACCATATATTTT.

CDR3: CASSLTLGVDGYTF. CDR3 bases: TGTGCCAGCAGCCTGACCTTGGGAGTGGATGGCTACACCTTC. The chain joins TRBV5-6 to TRBJ1-2; D gene uncertain. CDR1 SGHDT and CDR2 YYEEEE come from the germline V gene. CDR3 length: 14 residues. Trimming removed 4 bases from V and 6 bases from J, with 16 bases in between. Together with reference TRBV5-6 and TRBJ1-2, the CDR3 gives the full variable domain: DAGVTQSPTHLIKTRGQQVTLRCSPKSGHDTVSWYQQALGQGPQFIFQYYEEEERQRGNFPDRFSGHQFPNYSSELNVNALLLGDSALYLCASSLTLGVDGYTFGSGTRLTVV.

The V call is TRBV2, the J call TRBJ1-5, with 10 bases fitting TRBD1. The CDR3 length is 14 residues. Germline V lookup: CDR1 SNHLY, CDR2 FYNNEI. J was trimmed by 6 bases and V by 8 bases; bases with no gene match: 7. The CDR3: CASGQGQGGQPQHF. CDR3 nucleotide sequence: TGTGCCAGCGGTCAAGGACAGGGGGGTCAGCCCCAGCATTTT.

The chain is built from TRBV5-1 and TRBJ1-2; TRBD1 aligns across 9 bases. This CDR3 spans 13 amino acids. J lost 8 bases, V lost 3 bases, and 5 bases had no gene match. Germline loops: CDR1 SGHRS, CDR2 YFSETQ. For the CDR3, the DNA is TGCGCCAGCAGCTCTAATACAGGGGGCGGCTACACCTTC. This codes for CASSSNTGGGYTF.

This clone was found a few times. The CDR3 sequence: CASSLEMRVQFGYTF. Here the CDR3 DNA reads TGTGCCAGCAGCTTAGAGATGAGGGTGCAATTCGGCTACACCTTC. V is TRBV7-9 and J is TRBJ1-2; D unresolved. The CDR3 length is 15 residues. The V and J ends lost 1 base and 8 bases respectively, with 17 bases between them. CDR1 and CDR2 from the germline V gene are SEHNR and FQNEAQ (reference sequence).

CDR3 sequence (DNA): TGTGCCAGCAGCTTGGAACCGGACTGGGAGGCTTTCTTT. It specifies CASSLEPDWEAFF. This sequence joins TRBV5-5 and TRBJ1-1; D uncertain. V was pared by 0 bases and J by 11 bases, with 14 bases between. The CDR3 sequence is 13 residues long. Per germline, CDR1 SGHKS and CDR2 YYEKEE (reference sequence).

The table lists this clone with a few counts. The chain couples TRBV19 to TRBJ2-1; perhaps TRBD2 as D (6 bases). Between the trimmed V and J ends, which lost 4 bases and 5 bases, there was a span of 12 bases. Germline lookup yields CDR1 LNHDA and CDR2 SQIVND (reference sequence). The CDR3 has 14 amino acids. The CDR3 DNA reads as TGTGCCAGTAGTAAGGGACTTCGGCACAATGAGCAGTTCTTC. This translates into CASSKGLRHNEQFF.